The clone carrying this TCR beta chain appeared once. This entry belongs to a study of blood T cell repertoires in COVID-19. Study background: Italy, Spain and the United States were the sources of the convalescent and acute COVID-19 samples. T cells, B-cell-depleted T cells, or PBMCs provided the cDNA or gDNA that served as material.

This CDR3 contains 13 residues. From germline, CDR1 is MNHEY and CDR2 SVGAGI. The V end was cut by 10 bases, the J end by 6 bases, with 18 bases between. In the original workflow: Cell counts per sample came from amplifying reference gene primers. Here immunoSEQ multiplex PCR was the method, and the copy in TCRdb shows in-frame clones only, minus some. That table furnishes V, J and clone size, whereas the DNA furnished D and trimming. The sample lists 150,000 or so clones; 82% were seen once. J is TRBJ1-2 and V is TRBV6-5, with D hard to call. The sequenced material came from peripheral blood. This receptor was identified in a human donor with acute or convalescent COVID-19. The donor label of this sample is uncertain. CDR3: CATLGRHGHGYTF. The DNA of the CDR3 is TGTGCCACCCTGGGCCGCCACGGTCATGGCTACACCTTC.